Listed below are T cell receptor beta chains from one sample, sequenced in a study of blood T cells in healthy people across ages. TCRdb passed the 5' RACE reads through MiXCR, listing each CDR3 protein once. This table has hundreds of thousands of distinct CDR3 sequences, about 45% appearing once. Input material: blood. These receptors were obtained from a man of 80 years or more in good health. Each CDR3 is given with its conserved first and last residue. A D gene is named only where the DNA matches it firmly. Expanded clones are given a class, and other clones once, few, many or no size at all.

d_call,j_call,v_call,clone_size,cdr3_nt,cdr3_aa
TRBD1,TRBJ1-2,TRBV5-1,NA,TGCGCCAGCAGCCCAGGGGGCCCCACCTTTTTTTATGGCTACACCTTC,CASSPGGPTFFYGYTF
NA,TRBJ2-7,TRBV27,NA,TGTGCCAGCAGGGGAAGAAGCTCCTACGAGCAGTACTTC,CASRGRSSYEQYF
TRBD2,TRBJ2-3,TRBV4-3,NA,TGCGCCAGCAGCCAAGATTGGGCGGGAGGACTCACAGATACGCAGTATTTT,CASSQDWAGGLTDTQYF
NA,TRBJ1-2,TRBV7-9,NA,TGTGCCAGCAGCTTAGAGGCGGGGGACTATGGCTACACCTTC,CASSLEAGDYGYTF
NA,TRBJ2-3,TRBV3-1,NA,TGTGCCAGCAGCCAAGACGGACCTAGCACAGATACGCAGTATTTT,CASSQDGPSTDTQYF
TRBD1,TRBJ1-2,TRBV18,few,TGTGCCAGCTCACCAGCGGACAGGGAGAAGAAAGGCTACACCTTC,CASSPADREKKGYTF
NA,TRBJ1-4,TRBV2,NA,TGTGCCAGCAGGGGCAGGGAAGAGAGAGAAAAACTGTTTTTT,CASRGREEREKLFF
TRBD1,TRBJ2-1,TRBV12-3/TRBV12-4,NA,TGTGCCAGCAGTTTCGGGAGACAGGGGGCAAATGAGCAGTTCTTC,CASSFGRQGANEQFF
NA,TRBJ2-3,TRBV20-1,NA,TGCAGTGCTAGAGATTGGCAGGTTCACACAGATACGCAGTATTTT,CSARDWQVHTDTQYF
TRBD2,TRBJ2-1,TRBV29-1,NA,TGCAGCGTTTTCATAGCGGGGGGGAGCAATGAGCAGTTCTTC,CSVFIAGGSNEQFF
TRBD2,TRBJ2-5,TRBV7-2,NA,TGTGCCAGCAGCTCCGACGGACTAGCGGTCCGGGCCCAGTACTTC,CASSSDGLAVRAQYF
NA,TRBJ1-5,TRBV15,few,TGTGCCACCAGCAGAGACAATAGCAATCAGCCCCAGCATTTT,CATSRDNSNQPQHF
NA,TRBJ2-7,TRBV12-3/TRBV12-4,NA,TGTGCCAGCAGCCCTCCGACAGGCAGCCTCTACGAGCAGTACTTC,CASSPPTGSLYEQYF
TRBD1,TRBJ1-5,TRBV20-1,few,TGCAGTGCTAGAGAGACAGGGGGACAGCCCCAGCATTTT,CSARETGGQPQHF
TRBD1,TRBJ2-5,TRBV28,NA,TGTGCCAGCAGTTTGACCACGGGACAGACCCAAGAGACCCAGTACTTC,CASSLTTGQTQETQYF
NA,TRBJ2-1,TRBV20-1,NA,TGCAGTGCTAGAGAGGGGTTCCTAATCCACAATGAGCAGTTCTTC,CSAREGFLIHNEQFF
TRBD2,TRBJ2-1,TRBV15,NA,TGTGCCACTGGCAGAACCGGGGGGAATGAGCAGTTCTTC,CATGRTGGNEQFF
NA,TRBJ2-7,TRBV11-2,NA,TGCGCCAGCAGCTTATTAACAGTAGCAGGCGAGCAGTACTTC,CASSLLTVAGEQYF
TRBD2,TRBJ2-7,TRBV27,NA,TGTGCCAGCAGTTCCCAGACGCACCGGACTAGCGGGAGCTCCTGCAATGAGCAGTACTTC,CASSSQTHRTSGSSCNEQYF
TRBD2,TRBJ2-3,TRBV5-1,few,TGCGCCAGCAGCTTGGTTGGGACTAGAGGCAGCACAGATACGCAGTATTTT,CASSLVGTRGSTDTQYF
NA,TRBJ2-3,TRBV11-2,many,TGTGCCAGCAGCTCGGGACATTCTAGCACAGATACGCAGTATTTT,CASSSGHSSTDTQYF
NA,TRBJ2-3,TRBV7-3,NA,TGTGCCAGCAGCTTTGCAGCGACCACTAGCACAGATACGCAGTATTTT,CASSFAATTSTDTQYF
TRBD2,TRBJ2-5,TRBV2,once,TGTGCCAGCAGTGTGGGGGAGGGCCCCCAGACCCAGTACTTC,CASSVGEGPQTQYF
TRBD2,TRBJ2-3,TRBV20-1,few,TGCAGTGCTAGTAGGGGACTAGCAAGCACAGATACGCAGTATTTT,CSASRGLASTDTQYF
NA,TRBJ1-2,TRBV20-1,few,TGCAGTGCTGTAGATTATGGGGCCCTGCGGAACAACTATGGCTACACCTTC,CSAVDYGALRNNYGYTF
NA,TRBJ1-6,TRBV20-1,NA,TGCAGTGCTAGACCTCGGGGGACGGTTTATTCACCCCTCCACTTT,CSARPRGTVYSPLHF
NA,TRBJ2-7,TRBV29-1,few,TGCAGCGTTCGGGAAAGCTCCTACGAGCAGTACTTC,CSVRESSYEQYF
NA,TRBJ2-6,TRBV3-1,NA,TGTGCCAGCAGCCTCCCCCGGGACAACTCTGGGGCCAACGTCCTGACTTTC,CASSLPRDNSGANVLTF
NA,TRBJ1-2,TRBV5-1,few,TGCGCCAGCAGCTTGGAAGCAGGGTATGGCTACACCTTC,CASSLEAGYGYTF
NA,TRBJ2-3,TRBV5-1,NA,TGCGCCAGCAGCCAGACTAGCACAGATACGCAGTATTTT,CASSQTSTDTQYF
TRBD2,TRBJ2-4,TRBV5-1,NA,TGCGCCAGCAGCTCCCGGGGGGGTGAAAACATTCAGTACTTC,CASSSRGGENIQYF
NA,TRBJ1-2,TRBV11-3,few,TGTGCCAGCAGCTCCCCCAGACAAGGCTATGGCTACACCTTC,CASSSPRQGYGYTF
NA,TRBJ2-1,TRBV20-1,NA,TGCAGTGCTAGAGATTGGTTCTTC,CSARDWFF
NA,TRBJ2-1,TRBV7-2,NA,TGTGCCCCGACTGGACGGCTATACAATGAGCAGTTCTTC,CAPTGRLYNEQFF
NA,TRBJ2-1,TRBV20-1,many,TGCAGTGCTATGACCAGTTCCTACAATGAGCAGTTCTTC,CSAMTSSYNEQFF
TRBD2,TRBJ2-7,TRBV5-5,few,TGTGCCAGCAGCTTGGAGGGGACTAACTCCTACGAGCAGTACTTC,CASSLEGTNSYEQYF
TRBD1,TRBJ1-4,TRBV14,NA,TGTGCCAGCAGCCAAGACCTCCGGACAGGCGAAAAACTGTTTTTT,CASSQDLRTGEKLFF
NA,TRBJ1-4,TRBV7-9,NA,TGTGCCAGCAGCCCCCTACAGGGAAGGAAACTGTTTTTT,CASSPLQGRKLFF
TRBD1,TRBJ2-2,TRBV29-1,NA,TGCAGCGTTTGGGACAGGGCGGTGAACACCGGGGAGCTGTTTTTT,CSVWDRAVNTGELFF
TRBD2,TRBJ2-3,TRBV7-2,NA,TGTGCCAGCAGCTTAAGAATTCTGGGGACTAGCGGGAGCATCACAGATACGCAGTATTTT,CASSLRILGTSGSITDTQYF
TRBD1,TRBJ2-7,TRBV29-1,NA,TGCAGCACCTCAGAACAGGGGTCCCACGAGCAGTACTTC,CSTSEQGSHEQYF
TRBD2,TRBJ2-7,TRBV6-6,NA,TGTGCCAGCAGTTACTCGATTGGCGGGACTAGGCGGTACGAGCAGTACTTC,CASSYSIGGTRRYEQYF
TRBD2,TRBJ2-1,TRBV9,NA,TGTGCCAGCAGCGTAGTAGCGGGATCACCCTACAATGAGCAGTTCTTC,CASSVVAGSPYNEQFF
NA,TRBJ2-7,TRBV29-1,NA,TGCAGCGTTGAAGATCCTTTTTACAATGAGCAGTACTTC,CSVEDPFYNEQYF
NA,TRBJ2-3,TRBV9,few,TGTGCCAGCAGCGTAGGTCATGGGTGGGAAGATACGCAGTATTTT,CASSVGHGWEDTQYF
TRBD2,TRBJ2-4,TRBV3-1,few,TGTGCCAGCAGCCCCGAGAATCTAGCGGGCATTCAGTACTTC,CASSPENLAGIQYF
NA,TRBJ2-3,TRBV10-3,NA,TGTGCCATCAGTCCCAGGGTTTTTCCAGATACGCAGTATTTT,CAISPRVFPDTQYF
NA,TRBJ2-3,TRBV28,NA,TGTGCCAGCACTGGGGGAGTGAGCACAGATACGCAGTATTTT,CASTGGVSTDTQYF
TRBD2,TRBJ2-7,TRBV24-1,NA,TGTGCCACCAGTGATTTCGGGACTAGCTCCTACAATGAGCAGTACTTC,CATSDFGTSSYNEQYF
TRBD2,TRBJ2-1,TRBV6-1,once,TGTGCCACCCGAGCTAGCGGGAGAAGGTATGAGCAGTTCTTC,CATRASGRRYEQFF
NA,TRBJ2-3,TRBV29-1,few,TGCAGCGTTGATCATGCGGGCCGCACAGATACGCAGTATTTT,CSVDHAGRTDTQYF
TRBD1,TRBJ1-2,TRBV12-3/TRBV12-4,few,TGTGCCAGCAGCAGGGACAGCTATGGCTACACCTTC,CASSRDSYGYTF
TRBD2,TRBJ2-7,TRBV10-3,NA,TGTGCCATCAGTGAGCCTGGGACTAGCGGGAGTTGCGAGCAGTACTTC,CAISEPGTSGSCEQYF
NA,TRBJ2-3,TRBV5-1,few,TGCGCCAGCAGCACGAGCGGTCCCCGCACAGATACGCAGTATTTT,CASSTSGPRTDTQYF
TRBD2,TRBJ2-1,TRBV20-1,NA,TGCAGTGCTGGCACTAGCGGGGGTACCTCTATATACAATGAGCAGTTCTTC,CSAGTSGGTSIYNEQFF